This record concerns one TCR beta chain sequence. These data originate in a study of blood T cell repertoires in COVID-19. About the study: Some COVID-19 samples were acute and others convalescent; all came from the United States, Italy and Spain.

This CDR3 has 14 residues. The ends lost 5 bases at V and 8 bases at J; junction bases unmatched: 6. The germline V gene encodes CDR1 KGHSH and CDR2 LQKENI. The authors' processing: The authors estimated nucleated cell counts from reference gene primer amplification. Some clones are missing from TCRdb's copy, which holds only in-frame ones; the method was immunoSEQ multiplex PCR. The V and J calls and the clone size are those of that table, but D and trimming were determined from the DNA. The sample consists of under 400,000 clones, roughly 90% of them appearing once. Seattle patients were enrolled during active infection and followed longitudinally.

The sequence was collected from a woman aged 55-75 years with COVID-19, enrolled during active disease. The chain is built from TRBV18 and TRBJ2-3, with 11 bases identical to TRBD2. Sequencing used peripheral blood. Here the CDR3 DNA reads TGTGCCAGCTCAGACAAAGGGACTAGCGGTACGCAGTATTTT. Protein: CASSDKGTSGTQYF.